The clone carrying this TCR beta chain turned up a few times. Its antigen is not identified. The record originates from a study of T-cell memory formation after mild COVID-19. Turning to the study itself: For the most part, TCR clusters were specific to one donor.

MiXCR, run by TCRdb on the 5' RACE reads, gives a single entry per CDR3 protein. The repertoire includes over 70,000 distinct CDR3 sequences, roughly an eighth of them detected once, and roughly a quarter sits in the top ten. The length of the CDR3 is 11 residues. Per the germline V gene, CDR1 is MNHEY and CDR2 is SVGEGT. The V end lost 2 bases, the J end lost 10 bases, and 8 bases lay between the germline ends. Study results and limitations: The study found contracting CD4+ clones mainly in CM and EM and contracting CD8+ clones in EMRA. That cross-reactive memory joined was suggested by some responding clones appearing in pre-infection memory.

The sequence was collected from an adult woman who had mild COVID-19 (a few samples of this study predate the infection). Cell type and time point are not known. The specimen was PBMCs or a T cell subset sorted from them (not recorded which). V gene TRBV6-2 or TRBV6-3 combines with J gene TRBJ1-1; no firm D call. The CDR3 spells CASSYGVGAFF. CDR3 coding DNA: TGTGCCAGCAGTTACGGGGTAGGAGCTTTCTTT.